This paragraph reports one T cell receptor (beta chain). This CDR3 has 13 amino acids. The V gene's germline CDR1 is MNHEY and CDR2 SVGAGI. The record originates from a study of T cells expressing NK-cell markers. In generating TCR beta cDNA, 5'RACE template switching with UMIs was used. From the 5' RACE reads, TCRdb lists one entry per CDR3 protein and no DNA. Across about 150,000 distinct CDR3 sequences, the top ten clones capture around 35% of the sample. The receptor comes from a woman aged 45 to 65 in good health. The sample comprised blood T cells: a sorted CD56 or NKG2C T cell subset, CD4+ or CD8+ T cells, or bulk PBMC T cells (not recorded which). The chain joins TRBV6-5 to TRBJ2-7; TCRdb's assignment of TRBD2 cannot be checked, as there is no DNA. The CDR3 here is CASSYGRGYEQYF.